This T cell receptor beta chain was found in a study of CD8 T cells in Susac syndrome. Random hexamers primed reverse transcription of 0.5 to 1 ug RNA. Each CDR3 protein is one row after TCRdb ran MiXCR on the immunoSEQ multiplex PCR reads. The sample lists a few hundred thousand distinct CDR3 sequences, around nine tenths occurring once. This sequence was found in a human donor with multiple sclerosis. The sequencing input was CD8+ T cells from PBMCs.

The CDR3 loop reads CASSQVAGVVSADTEAFF. The CDR3 bases are TGCGCCAGCAGCCAAGTGGCAGGAGTGGTGTCAGCTGACACTGAAGCTTTCTTT. The chain is built from TRBV4-1 and TRBJ1-1; D call uncertain. V was trimmed by 1 base and J by 3 bases, leaving 21 bases between them. CDR3 size: 18 residues. In germline, CDR1 is MGHRA, CDR2 YSYEKL.